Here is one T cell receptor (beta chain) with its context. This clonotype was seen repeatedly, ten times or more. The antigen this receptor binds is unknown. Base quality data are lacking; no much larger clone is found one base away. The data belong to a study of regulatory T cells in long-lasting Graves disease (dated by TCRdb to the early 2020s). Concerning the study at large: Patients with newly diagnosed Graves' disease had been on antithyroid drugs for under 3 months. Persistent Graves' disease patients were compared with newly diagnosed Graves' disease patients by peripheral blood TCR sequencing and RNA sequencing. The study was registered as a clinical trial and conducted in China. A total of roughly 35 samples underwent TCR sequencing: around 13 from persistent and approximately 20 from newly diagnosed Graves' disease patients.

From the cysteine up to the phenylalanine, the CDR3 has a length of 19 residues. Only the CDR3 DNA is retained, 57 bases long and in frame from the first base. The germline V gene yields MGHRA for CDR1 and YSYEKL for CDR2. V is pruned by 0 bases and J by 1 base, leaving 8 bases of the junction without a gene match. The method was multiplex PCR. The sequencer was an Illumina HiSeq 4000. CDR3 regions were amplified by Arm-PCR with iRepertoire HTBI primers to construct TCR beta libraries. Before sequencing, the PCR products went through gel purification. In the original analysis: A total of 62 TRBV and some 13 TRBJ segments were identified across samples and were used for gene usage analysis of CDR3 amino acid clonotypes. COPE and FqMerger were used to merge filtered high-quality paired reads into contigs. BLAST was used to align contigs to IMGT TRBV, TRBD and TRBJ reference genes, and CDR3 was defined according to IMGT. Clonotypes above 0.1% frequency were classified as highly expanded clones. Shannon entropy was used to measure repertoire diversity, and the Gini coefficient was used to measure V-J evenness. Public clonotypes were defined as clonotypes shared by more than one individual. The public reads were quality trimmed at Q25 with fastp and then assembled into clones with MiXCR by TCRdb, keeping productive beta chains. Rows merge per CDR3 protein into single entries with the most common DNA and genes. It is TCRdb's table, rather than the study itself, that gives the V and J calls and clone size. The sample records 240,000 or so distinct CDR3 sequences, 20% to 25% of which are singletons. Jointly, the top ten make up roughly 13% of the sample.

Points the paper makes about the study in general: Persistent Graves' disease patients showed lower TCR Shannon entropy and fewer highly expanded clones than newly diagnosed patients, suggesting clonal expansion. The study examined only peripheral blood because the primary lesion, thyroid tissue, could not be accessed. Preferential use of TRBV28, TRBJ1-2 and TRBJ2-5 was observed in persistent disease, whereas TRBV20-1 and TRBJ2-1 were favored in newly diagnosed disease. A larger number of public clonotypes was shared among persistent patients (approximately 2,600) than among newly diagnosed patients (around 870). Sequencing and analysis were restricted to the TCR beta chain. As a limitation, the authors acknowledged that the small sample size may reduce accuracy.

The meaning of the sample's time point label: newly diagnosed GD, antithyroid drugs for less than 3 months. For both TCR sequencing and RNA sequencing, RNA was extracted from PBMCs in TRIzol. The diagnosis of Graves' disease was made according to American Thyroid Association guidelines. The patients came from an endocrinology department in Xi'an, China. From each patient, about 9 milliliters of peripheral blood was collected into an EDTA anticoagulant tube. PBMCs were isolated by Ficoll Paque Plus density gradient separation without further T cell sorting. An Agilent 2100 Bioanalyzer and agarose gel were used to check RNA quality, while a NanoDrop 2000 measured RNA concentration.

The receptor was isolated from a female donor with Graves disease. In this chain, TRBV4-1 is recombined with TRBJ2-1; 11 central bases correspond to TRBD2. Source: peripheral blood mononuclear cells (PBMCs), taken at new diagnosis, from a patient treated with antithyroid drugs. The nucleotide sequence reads TGCGCCAGCAGCCAAGAAATCGGCGGGACTAGCGGATCCTACAATGAGCAGTTCTTC. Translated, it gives CASSQEIGGTSGSYNEQFF.